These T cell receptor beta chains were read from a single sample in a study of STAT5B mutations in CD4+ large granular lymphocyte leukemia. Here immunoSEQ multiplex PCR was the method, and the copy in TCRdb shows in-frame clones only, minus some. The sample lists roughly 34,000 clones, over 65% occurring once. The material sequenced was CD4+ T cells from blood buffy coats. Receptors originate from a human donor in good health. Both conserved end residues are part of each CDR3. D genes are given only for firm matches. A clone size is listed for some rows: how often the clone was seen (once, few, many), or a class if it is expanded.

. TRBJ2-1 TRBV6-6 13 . TGTGCCAGCAATCTGGACCATTTTGATGAGCAGTTCTTC CASNLDHFDEQFF
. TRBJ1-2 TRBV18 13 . TGTGCCAGCTCACCTGAAACAGGGTGGGGCTACACCTTC CASSPETGWGYTF
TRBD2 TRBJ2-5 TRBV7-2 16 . TGTGCCAGCAGCCCCAAAGGACTAGCGGCCCGGGAGACCCAGTACTTC CASSPKGLAARETQYF
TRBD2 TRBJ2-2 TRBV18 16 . TGTGCCAGCTCACCGATACCGGGGAGGGACGCCGGGGAGCTGTTTTTT CASSPIPGRDAGELFF
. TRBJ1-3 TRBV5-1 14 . TGCGCCAGCAGCTTGGAGGGGGGAGGAAACACCATATATTTT CASSLEGGGNTIYF
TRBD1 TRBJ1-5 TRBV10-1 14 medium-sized TGCGCCAGCAGTTCAGGGGGGCCCAATCAGCCCCAGCATTTT CASSSGGPNQPQHF
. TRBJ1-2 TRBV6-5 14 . TGTGCCAGCAGTCCCTGGACGGGTAACTATGGCTACACCTTC CASSPWTGNYGYTF
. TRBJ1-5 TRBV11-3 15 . TGTGCCAGCATCCTGAAAGGGACTAGCAATCAGCCCCAGCATTTT CASILKGTSNQPQHF
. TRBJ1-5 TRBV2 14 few TGTGCCAGCAGGGAGGACCCGAGCAATCAGCCCCAGCATTTT CASREDPSNQPQHF
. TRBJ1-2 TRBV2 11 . TGTGCCAGAGGAGACACGAGGGGCTACACCTTC CARGDTRGYTF
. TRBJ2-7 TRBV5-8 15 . TGTGCCAGCAGCCGAGGGGGGGACCGTGGCTACGAGCAGTACTTC CASSRGGDRGYEQYF
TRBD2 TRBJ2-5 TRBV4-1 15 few TGCGCCAGCAGCGAGACTAGCGGGATGGAAGAGACCCAGTACTTC CASSETSGMEETQYF
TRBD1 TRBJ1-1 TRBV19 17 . TGTGCCAGTAGCCCTACATTCAGCCGGGACAGGTCTAAGGAAGCTTTCTTT CASSPTFSRDRSKEAFF
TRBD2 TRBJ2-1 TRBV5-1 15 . TGCGCCAGCAGCTTGGGACTAGCGGGGGGTAATGAGCAGTTCTTC CASSLGLAGGNEQFF
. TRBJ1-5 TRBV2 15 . TGTGCCAGCAGTGATGGAGGCAGGCACAATCAGCCCCAGCATTTT CASSDGGRHNQPQHF
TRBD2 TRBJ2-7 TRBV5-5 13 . TGTGCCAGCAGCGACGGGAGGGCCGACGAGCAGTACTTC CASSDGRADEQYF
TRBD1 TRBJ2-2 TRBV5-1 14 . TGCGCCAGCAGTTTTGACAGGGTCACCGGGGAGCTGTTTTTT CASSFDRVTGELFF
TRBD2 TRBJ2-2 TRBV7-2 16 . TGTGCCAGCAGCCGTGGGACTAGCGGGAACACCGGGGAGCTGTTTTTT CASSRGTSGNTGELFF
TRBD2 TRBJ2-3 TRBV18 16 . TGTGCCAGCTCACCACCGATCCGCGGGGGGACAGATACGCAGTATTTT CASSPPIRGGTDTQYF
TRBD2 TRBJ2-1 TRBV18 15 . TGTGCCAGCTCACCACGAACTAGCGGGAGCAATGAGCAGTTCTTC CASSPRTSGSNEQFF
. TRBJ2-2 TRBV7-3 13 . TGTGCCAGCAGCTTACTCCGAGGCGGGGAGCTGTTTTTT CASSLLRGGELFF
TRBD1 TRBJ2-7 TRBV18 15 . TGTGCCAGCTCACCACCGGGACAGGGGGGCTACGAGCAGTACTTC CASSPPGQGGYEQYF
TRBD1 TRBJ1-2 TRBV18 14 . TGTGCCAGCTCACCACCGGGACAGGGCTATGGCTACACCTTC CASSPPGQGYGYTF
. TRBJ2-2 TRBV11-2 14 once TGTGCCAGCACCGTGGGCAGGAGTACCGGGGAGCTGTTTTTT CASTVGRSTGELFF
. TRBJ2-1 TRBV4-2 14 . TGTGCCAGCAGCCAAGTGGGGGCGACGGCTGAGCAGTTCTTC CASSQVGATAEQFF
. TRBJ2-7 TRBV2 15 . TGTGCCAGCAGTTCTATAACTCAGAGGCCCTCCGAGCAGTACTTC CASSSITQRPSEQYF
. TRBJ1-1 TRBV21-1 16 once TGTGCCAGCAGCAAACCGCCTCCCGGGGGGAATACTGAAGCTTTCTTT CASSKPPPGGNTEAFF
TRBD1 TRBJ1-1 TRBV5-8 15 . TGTGCCAGCAGCATATACAGGGGGAGGAACACTGAAGCTTTCTTT CASSIYRGRNTEAFF
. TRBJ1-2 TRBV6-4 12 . TGTGCCAGCAGTGACTCGGGGGTTGGCTACACCTTC CASSDSGVGYTF
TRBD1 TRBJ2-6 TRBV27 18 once TGTGCCAGCAGTAGGCGGGACAGGGGGCCCTCTGGGGCCAACGTCCTGACTTTC CASSRRDRGPSGANVLTF
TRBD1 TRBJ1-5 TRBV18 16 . TGTGCCAGCTCATCGGGACAGATCTATAGCAATCAGCCCCAGCATTTT CASSSGQIYSNQPQHF
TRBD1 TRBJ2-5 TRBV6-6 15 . TGTGCCAGCAGTTACTCGGCAGGGGGCTCGGAGACCCAGTACTTC CASSYSAGGSETQYF
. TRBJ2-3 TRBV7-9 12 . TGTGCCAGCAGGTTGAATACAGATACGCAGTATTTT CASRLNTDTQYF
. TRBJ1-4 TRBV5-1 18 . TGCGCCAGCAGCGCGACAGGACCCCCAGCAGCAACTAATGAAAAACTGTTTTTT CASSATGPPAATNEKLFF
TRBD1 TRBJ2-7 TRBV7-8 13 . TGTGCCAGCGGAGACAGGGGACTCCACGAGCAGTACTTC CASGDRGLHEQYF
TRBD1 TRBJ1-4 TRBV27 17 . TGTGCCAGCAGTTTATTCAGGGGGCAGTCGACTAATGAAAAACTGTTTTTT CASSLFRGQSTNEKLFF
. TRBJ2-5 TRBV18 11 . TGTGCCAGCTCCTCACAAGAGACCCAGTACTTC CASSSQETQYF
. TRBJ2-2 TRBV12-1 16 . TGTGCCAGCAGTCTTCATAGCGGGGAGCACACCGGGGAGCTGTTTTTT CASSLHSGEHTGELFF
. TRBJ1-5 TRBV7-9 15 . TGTGCCAGCAGCTTAGACGTGGGAACGGGACAGCCCCAGCATTTT CASSLDVGTGQPQHF
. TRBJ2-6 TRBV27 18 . TGTGCCAGCAGGGGAGGGGGGGCCCCGGCATCTGGGGCCAACGTCCTGACTTTC CASRGGGAPASGANVLTF
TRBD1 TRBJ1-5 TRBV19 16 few TGTGCCAGTAGTATTCGGACAGGGGGAAGCAATCAGCCCCAGCATTTT CASSIRTGGSNQPQHF
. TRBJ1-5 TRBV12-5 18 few TGTGCTAGTGGTTTGGTAACTCTCCGGACAGATCCCAATCAGCCCCAGCATTTT CASGLVTLRTDPNQPQHF
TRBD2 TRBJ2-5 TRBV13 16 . TGTGCCAGCAGCTTAAGTGGGACTAGCGGTTTAAGGACCCAGTACTTC CASSLSGTSGLRTQYF
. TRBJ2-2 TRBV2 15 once TGTGCCAGCAGGAGCACTAGCAGGAACACCGGGGAGCTGTTTTTT CASRSTSRNTGELFF
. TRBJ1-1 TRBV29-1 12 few TGCAGCGTCATGAGGGCTAACACTGAAGCTTTCTTT CSVMRANTEAFF
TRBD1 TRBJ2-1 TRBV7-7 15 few TGTGCCAGCAGCCCCTACAGGGGCTCCAACAATGAGCAGTTCTTC CASSPYRGSNNEQFF
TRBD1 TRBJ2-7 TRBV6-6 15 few TGTGCCAGCAGTTACGAACAGGGGAATGTTTACGAGCAGTACTTC CASSYEQGNVYEQYF
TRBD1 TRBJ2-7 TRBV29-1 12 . TGCAGCGCCACAGGACAGGGGTACGAGCAGTACTTC CSATGQGYEQYF
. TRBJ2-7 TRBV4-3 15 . TGCGCCAGCAGCCAAGGTGAAGACGGCTCCTACGAGCAGTACTTC CASSQGEDGSYEQYF
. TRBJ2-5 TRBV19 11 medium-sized TGTGCCAGTAGTATAAGAGAGACCCAGTACTTC CASSIRETQYF
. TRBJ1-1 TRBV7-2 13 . TGTGCCAGCAGCTACAGAATGAACACTGAAGCTTTCTTT CASSYRMNTEAFF
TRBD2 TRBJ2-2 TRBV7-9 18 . TGTGCCAGCAGCTTACGGGCTAGCGGGGGTAAGAACACCGGGGAGCTGTTTTTT CASSLRASGGKNTGELFF
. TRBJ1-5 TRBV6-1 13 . TGTGCCAGCACCCAGGGTCCCGGGCAGCCCCAGCATTTT CASTQGPGQPQHF
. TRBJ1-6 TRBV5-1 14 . TGCGCCAGCAGCTTGGGGCAGTTTTTTTCACCCCTCCACTTT CASSLGQFFSPLHF
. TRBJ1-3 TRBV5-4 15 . TGTGCCAGCAGCTTGCCCCAGGGACGAGGAAACACCATATATTTT CASSLPQGRGNTIYF